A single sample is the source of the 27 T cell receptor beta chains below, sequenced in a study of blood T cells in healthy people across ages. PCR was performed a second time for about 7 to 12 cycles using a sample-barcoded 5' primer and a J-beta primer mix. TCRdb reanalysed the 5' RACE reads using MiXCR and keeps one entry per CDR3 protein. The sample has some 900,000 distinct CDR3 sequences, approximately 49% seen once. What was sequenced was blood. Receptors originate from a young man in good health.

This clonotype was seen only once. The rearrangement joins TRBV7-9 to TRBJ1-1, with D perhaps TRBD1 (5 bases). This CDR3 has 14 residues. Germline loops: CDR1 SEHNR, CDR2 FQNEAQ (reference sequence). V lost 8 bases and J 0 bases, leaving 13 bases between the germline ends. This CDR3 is CASLPRGLNTEAFF. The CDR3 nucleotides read TGTGCCAGCCTGCCAAGGGGTTTGAACACTGAAGCTTTCTTT.

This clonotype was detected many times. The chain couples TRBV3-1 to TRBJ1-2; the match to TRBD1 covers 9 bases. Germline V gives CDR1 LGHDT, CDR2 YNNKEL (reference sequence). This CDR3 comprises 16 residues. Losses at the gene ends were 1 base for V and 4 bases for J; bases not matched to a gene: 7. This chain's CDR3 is CASSQVGTGKGYGYTF. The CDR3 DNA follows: TGTGCCAGCAGCCAAGTAGGGACAGGGAAAGGCTATGGCTACACCTTC.

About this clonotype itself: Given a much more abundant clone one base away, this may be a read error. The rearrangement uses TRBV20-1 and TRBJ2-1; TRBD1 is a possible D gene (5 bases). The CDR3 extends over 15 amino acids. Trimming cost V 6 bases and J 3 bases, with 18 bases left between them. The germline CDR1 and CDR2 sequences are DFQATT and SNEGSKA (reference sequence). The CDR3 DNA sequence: TGCAGTGCCCACAGGTATGGGGTTAACTACAATGAGCAGTTCTTC. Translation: CSAHRYGVNYNEQFF.

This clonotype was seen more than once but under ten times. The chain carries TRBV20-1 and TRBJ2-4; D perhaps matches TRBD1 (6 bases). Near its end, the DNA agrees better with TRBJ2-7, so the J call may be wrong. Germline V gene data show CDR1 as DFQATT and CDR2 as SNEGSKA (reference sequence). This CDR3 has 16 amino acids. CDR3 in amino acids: CSARRDSGVRDYEQYF. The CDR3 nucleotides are TGCAGTGCTAGGCGCGACTCAGGGGTCCGGGATTACGAGCAGTACTTC.

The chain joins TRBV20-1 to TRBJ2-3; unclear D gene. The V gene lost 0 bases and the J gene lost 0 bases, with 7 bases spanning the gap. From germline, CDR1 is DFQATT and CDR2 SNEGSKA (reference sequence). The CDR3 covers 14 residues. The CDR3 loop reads CSARDPVSTDTQYF. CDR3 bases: TGCAGTGCTAGAGACCCAGTTAGCACAGATACGCAGTATTTT.

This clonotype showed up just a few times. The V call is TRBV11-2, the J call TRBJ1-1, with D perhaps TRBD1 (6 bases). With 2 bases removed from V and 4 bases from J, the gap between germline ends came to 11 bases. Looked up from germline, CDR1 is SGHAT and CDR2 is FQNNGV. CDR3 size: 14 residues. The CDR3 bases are TGTGCCAGCAGCTTAAGACAGGAAGTCACTGAAGCTTTCTTT. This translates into CASSLRQEVTEAFF.

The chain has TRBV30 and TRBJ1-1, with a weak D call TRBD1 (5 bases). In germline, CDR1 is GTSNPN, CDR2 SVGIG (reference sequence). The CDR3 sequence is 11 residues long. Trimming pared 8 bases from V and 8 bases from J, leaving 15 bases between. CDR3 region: CAGERGAEAFF. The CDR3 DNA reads TGTGCCGGGGAGAGGGGTGCGGAAGCTTTCTTT. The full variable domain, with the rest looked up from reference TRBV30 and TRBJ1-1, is SQTIHQWPATLVQPVGSPLSLECTVEGTSNPNLYWYRQAAGRGLQLLFYSVGIGQISSEVPQNLSASRPQDRQFILSSKKLLLSDSGFYLCAGERGAEAFFGQGTRLTVV.

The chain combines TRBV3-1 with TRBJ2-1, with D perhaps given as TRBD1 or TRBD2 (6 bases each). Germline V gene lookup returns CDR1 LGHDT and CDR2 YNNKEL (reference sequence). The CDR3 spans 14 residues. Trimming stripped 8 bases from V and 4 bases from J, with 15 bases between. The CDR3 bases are TGTGCCAGCCAGGACGGGGGACAATACAATGAGCAGTTCTTC. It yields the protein CASQDGGQYNEQFF.

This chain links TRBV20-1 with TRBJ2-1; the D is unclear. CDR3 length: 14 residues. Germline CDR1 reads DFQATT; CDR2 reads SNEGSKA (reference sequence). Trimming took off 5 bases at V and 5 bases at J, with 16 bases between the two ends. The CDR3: CSAVEGILNNEQFF. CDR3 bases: TGCAGTGCTGTGGAAGGAATCCTCAACAATGAGCAGTTCTTC.

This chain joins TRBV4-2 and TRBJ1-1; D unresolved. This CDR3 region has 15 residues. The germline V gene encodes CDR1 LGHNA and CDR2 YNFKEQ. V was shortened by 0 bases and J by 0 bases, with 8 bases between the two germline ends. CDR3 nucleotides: TGTGCCAGCAGCCAAGAAACCCCCCTGAACACTGAAGCTTTCTTT. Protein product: CASSQETPLNTEAFF.

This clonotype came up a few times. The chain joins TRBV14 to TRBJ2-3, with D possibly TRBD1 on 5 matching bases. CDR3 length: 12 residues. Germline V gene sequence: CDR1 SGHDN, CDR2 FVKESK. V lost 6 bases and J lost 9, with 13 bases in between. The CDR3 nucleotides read TGTGCCAGCAGTCTCCGGTGGGGCACGCAGTATTTT. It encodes CASSLRWGTQYF.

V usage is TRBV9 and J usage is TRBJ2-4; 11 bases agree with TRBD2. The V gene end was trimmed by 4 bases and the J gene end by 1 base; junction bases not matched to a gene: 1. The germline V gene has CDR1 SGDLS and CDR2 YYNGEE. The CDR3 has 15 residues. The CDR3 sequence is CASSSSGGAKNIQYF. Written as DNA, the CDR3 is TGTGCCAGCAGCTCTAGCGGGGGGGCCAAAAACATTCAGTACTTC.

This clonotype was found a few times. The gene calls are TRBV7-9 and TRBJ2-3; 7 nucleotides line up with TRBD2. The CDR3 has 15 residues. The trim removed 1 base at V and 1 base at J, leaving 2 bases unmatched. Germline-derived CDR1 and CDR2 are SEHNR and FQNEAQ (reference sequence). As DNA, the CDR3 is TGTGCCAGCAGCTTAGACGCGGGGGGCACAGATACGCAGTATTTT. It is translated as CASSLDAGGTDTQYF.

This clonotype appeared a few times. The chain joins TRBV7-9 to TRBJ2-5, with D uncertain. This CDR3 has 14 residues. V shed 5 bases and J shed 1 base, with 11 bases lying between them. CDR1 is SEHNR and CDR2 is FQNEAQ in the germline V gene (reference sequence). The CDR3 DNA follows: TGTGCCAGCAGCCTTCCTATCACCCAAGAGACCCAGTACTTC. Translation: CASSLPITQETQYF.

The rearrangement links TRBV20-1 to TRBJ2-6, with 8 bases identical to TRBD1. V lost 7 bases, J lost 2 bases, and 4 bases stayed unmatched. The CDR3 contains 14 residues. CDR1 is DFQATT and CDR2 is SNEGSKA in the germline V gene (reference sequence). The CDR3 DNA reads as TGCAGTGTTGGACAGGGCCCTGGGGCCAACGTCCTGACTTTC. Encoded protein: CSVGQGPGANVLTF.

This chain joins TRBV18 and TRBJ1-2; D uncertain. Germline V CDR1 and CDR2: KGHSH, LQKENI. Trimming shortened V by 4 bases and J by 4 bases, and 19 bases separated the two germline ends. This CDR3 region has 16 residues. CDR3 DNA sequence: TGTGCCAGCTCACAGATAATAGACGGAGCTAGCTATGGCTACACCTTC. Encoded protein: CASSQIIDGASYGYTF.

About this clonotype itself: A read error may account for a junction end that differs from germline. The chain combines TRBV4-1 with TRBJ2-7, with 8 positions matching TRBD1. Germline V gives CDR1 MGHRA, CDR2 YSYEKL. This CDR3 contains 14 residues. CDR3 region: CPSSPHGQGYEQYF. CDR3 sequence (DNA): TGCCCCAGCAGCCCGCATGGACAGGGCTACGAGCAGTACTTC.

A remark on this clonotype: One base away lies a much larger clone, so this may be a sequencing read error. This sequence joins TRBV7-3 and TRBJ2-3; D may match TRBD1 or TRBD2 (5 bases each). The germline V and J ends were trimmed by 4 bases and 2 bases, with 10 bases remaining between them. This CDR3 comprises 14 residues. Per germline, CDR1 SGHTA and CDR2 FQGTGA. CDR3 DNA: TGTGCCAGCAGCTGGGGGACCTACACAGATACGCAGTATTTT. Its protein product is CASSWGTYTDTQYF.

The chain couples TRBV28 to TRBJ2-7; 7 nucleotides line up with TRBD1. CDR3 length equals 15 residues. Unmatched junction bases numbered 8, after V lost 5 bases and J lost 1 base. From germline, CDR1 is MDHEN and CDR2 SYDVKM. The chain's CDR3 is CASSVPTGISYEQYF. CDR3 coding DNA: TGTGCCAGCAGTGTGCCGACAGGGATTTCCTACGAGCAGTACTTC.

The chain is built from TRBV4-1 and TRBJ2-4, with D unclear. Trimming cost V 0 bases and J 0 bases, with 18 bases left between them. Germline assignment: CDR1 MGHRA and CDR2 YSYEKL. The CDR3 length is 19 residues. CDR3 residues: CASSQDVRSGTLAKNIQYF. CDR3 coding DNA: TGCGCCAGCAGCCAAGACGTTCGGTCCGGCACACTAGCCAAAAACATTCAGTACTTC.

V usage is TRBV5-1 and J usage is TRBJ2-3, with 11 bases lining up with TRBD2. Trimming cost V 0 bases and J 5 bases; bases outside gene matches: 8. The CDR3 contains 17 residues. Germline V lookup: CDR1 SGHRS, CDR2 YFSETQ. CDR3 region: CASSLAALAGVVDTQYF. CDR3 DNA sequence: TGCGCCAGCAGCTTGGCGGCACTAGCGGGAGTAGTAGATACGCAGTATTTT.

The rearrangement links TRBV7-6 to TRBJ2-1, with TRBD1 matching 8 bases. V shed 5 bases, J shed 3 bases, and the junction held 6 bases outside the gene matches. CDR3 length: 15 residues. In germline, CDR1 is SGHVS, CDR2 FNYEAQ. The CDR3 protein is CASSARTGYYNEQFF. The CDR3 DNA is TGTGCCAGCAGCGCCCGGACAGGGTACTACAATGAGCAGTTCTTC.

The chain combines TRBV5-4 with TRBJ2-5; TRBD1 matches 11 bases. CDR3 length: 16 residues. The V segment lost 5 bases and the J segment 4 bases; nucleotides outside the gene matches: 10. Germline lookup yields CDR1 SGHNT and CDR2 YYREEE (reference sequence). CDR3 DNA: TGTGCCAGCAGAACCGGGACAGGGGGATTCTTAGAGACCCAGTACTTC. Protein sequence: CASRTGTGGFLETQYF.

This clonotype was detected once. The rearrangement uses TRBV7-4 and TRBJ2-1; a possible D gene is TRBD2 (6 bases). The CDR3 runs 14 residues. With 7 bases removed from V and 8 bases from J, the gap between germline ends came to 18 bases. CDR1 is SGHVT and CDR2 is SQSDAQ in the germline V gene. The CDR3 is CASISASWGDEQFF. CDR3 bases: TGTGCCAGCATCTCAGCGTCATGGGGGGATGAGCAGTTCTTC.

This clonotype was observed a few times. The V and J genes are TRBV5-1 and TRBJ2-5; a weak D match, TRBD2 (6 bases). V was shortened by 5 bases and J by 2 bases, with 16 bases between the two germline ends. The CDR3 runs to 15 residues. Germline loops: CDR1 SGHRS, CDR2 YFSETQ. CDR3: CASRTGSAGQETQYF. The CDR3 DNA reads TGCGCCAGCAGGACCGGGAGCGCAGGACAAGAGACCCAGTACTTC.

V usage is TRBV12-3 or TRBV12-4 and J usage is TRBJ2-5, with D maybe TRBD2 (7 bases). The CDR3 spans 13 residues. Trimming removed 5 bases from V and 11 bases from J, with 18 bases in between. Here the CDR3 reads CASSIYREGEQYF. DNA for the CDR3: TGTGCCAGCAGTATTTACAGGGAGGGTGAGCAGTACTTC.

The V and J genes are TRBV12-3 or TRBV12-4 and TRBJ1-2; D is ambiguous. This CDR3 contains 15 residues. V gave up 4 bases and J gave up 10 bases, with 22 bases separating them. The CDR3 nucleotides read TGTGCCAGCAGTTCCGACATTGCATTCAATAGAGCCTACACCTTC. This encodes CASSSDIAFNRAYTF.